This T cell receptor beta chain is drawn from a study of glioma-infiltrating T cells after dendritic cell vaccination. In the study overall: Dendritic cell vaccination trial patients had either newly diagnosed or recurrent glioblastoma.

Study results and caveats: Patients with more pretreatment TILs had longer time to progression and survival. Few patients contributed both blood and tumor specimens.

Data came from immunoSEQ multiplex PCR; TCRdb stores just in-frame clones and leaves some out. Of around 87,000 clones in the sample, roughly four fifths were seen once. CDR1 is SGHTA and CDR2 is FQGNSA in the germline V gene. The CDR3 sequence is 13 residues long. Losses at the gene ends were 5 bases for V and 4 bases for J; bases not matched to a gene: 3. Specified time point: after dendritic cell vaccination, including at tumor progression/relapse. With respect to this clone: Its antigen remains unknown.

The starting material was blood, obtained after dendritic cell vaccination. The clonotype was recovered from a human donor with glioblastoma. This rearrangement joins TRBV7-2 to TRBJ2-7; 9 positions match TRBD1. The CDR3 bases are TGTGCCAGCAGCCGACAGGGGGTTTACGAGCAGTACTTC. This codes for CASSRQGVYEQYF.